This record looks at one TCR beta chain sequence and its context. Antigen unknown. Produced via immunoSEQ multiplex PCR; TCRdb's table is partial and in-frame only. Among roughly 3,600 clones listed, under 90% were seen once. Time point described: proximal margin of the surgical specimen (macroscopically non-inflamed). CDR3 length: 16 residues. Germline loops: CDR1 MDHEN, CDR2 SYDVKM. The V and J ends lost 0 bases and 5 bases, in that order; junction bases with no gene match: 6. The data originate from a study of T cell repertoires in ileal Crohn's disease. Across the study: Patients had a median 7.9-year disease duration, and approximately 35% were active smokers.

Study-level findings and limits: Clonality above 26.8% at surgery always came with endoscopic recurrence. Sorted CD8 T cells held more high-frequency clones than CD4.

V is TRBV28 and J is TRBJ2-2; 7 positions match TRBD1. Source material: ileal tissue. The TCR comes from an adult with Crohn's disease. In DNA form, the CDR3 reads TGTGCCAGCAGTTTATGGGGACAGTACCGGACCGGGGAGCTGTTTTTT. The encoded protein is CASSLWGQYRTGELFF.